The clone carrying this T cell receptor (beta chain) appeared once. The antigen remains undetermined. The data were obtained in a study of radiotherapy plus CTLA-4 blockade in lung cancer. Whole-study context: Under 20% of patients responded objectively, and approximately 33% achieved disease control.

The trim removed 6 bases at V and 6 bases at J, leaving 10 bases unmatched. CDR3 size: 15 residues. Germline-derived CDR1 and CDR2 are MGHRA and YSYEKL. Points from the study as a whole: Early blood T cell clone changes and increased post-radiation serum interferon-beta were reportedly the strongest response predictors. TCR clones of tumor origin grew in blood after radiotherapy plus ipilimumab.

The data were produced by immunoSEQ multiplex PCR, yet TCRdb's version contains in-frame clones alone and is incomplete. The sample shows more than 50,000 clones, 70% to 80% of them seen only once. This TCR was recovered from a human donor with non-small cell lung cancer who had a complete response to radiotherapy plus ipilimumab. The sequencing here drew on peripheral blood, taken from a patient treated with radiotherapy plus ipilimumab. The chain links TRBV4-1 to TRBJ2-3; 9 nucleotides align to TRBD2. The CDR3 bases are TGCGCCAGCAGTGACCGCGCGGGGGGGCTGGATACGCAGTATTTT. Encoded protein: CASSDRAGGLDTQYF.